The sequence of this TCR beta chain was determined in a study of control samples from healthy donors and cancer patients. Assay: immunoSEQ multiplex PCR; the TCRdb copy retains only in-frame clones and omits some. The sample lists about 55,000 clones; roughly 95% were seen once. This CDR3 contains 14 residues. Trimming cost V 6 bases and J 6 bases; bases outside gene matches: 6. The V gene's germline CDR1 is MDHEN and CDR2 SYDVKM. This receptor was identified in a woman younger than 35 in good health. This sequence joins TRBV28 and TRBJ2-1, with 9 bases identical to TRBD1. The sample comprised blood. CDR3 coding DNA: TGTGCCAGCAGATACAGGGGGCGCCGCAATGAGCAGTTCTTC. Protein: CASRYRGRRNEQFF.